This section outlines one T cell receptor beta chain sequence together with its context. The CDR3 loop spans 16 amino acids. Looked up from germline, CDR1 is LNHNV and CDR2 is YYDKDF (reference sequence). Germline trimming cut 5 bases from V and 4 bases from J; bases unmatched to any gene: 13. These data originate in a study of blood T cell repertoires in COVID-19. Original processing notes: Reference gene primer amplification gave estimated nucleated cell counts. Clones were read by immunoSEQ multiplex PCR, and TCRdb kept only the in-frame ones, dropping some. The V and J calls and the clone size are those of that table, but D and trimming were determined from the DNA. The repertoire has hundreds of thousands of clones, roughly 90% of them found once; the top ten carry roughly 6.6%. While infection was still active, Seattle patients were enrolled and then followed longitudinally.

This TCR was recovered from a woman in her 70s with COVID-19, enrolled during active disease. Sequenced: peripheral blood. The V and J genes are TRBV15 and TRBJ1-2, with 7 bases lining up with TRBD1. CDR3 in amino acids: CATSPDLRDSAYGYTF. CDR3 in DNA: TGTGCCACCAGCCCCGACCTGAGGGACAGCGCCTATGGCTACACCTTC.